A selection of T cell receptor beta chains follows, all from one sample in a study of beta chain features in type 1 diabetes. Sequencing used immunoSEQ multiplex PCR; TCRdb keeps in-frame clones, though not all of them. The top ten clones hold roughly 0.015% of a sample with around 280,000 clones, 15% of them seen once. Sequencing used naive CD4+ T cells from blood. The receptor set was obtained from a man younger than 35 with type 1 diabetes. CDR3s include the opening cysteine and the closing phenylalanine or tryptophan. D genes are given only for firm matches. Size tells how often a clone was seen (once, few, many) or the class of an expanded clone, and some rows leave it out.

d_call	j_call	cdr3_length	v_call	clone_size	cdr3_nt	cdr3_aa
NA	TRBJ2-7	12	TRBV7-2	NA	TGTGCCAGCAGCTTATTCCAGGGCGAGCAGTACTTC	CASSLFQGEQYF
NA	TRBJ2-6	15	TRBV9	NA	TGTGCCAGCAGCGTACTAGGCTCCGGGGCCAACGTCCTGACTTTC	CASSVLGSGANVLTF
NA	TRBJ1-1	13	TRBV7-9	few	TGTGCCAGCAGCAGGACAGCGAACACTGAAGCTTTCTTT	CASSRTANTEAFF
NA	TRBJ2-7	14	TRBV28	NA	TGTGCCAGCACCCCGACAGGACCCTCCTACGAGCAGTACTTC	CASTPTGPSYEQYF
TRBD1	TRBJ1-5	13	TRBV2	NA	TGTGCCACTACGGGACAGCTCAATCAGCCCCAGCATTTT	CATTGQLNQPQHF
TRBD1	TRBJ1-1	15	TRBV29-1	NA	TGCAGCGTTGGACTGGGACAGGACCCAAACACTGAAGCTTTCTTT	CSVGLGQDPNTEAFF
TRBD1	TRBJ2-7	14	TRBV19	NA	TGTGCCAGTAGTTCCTGGACAGGGGGTGGTGAGCAGTACTTC	CASSSWTGGGEQYF
TRBD1	TRBJ1-2	17	TRBV5-6	NA	TGTGCCAGCAGCCAAGACAGGGAAGAAAGAGAGGTGTATGGCTACACCTTC	CASSQDREEREVYGYTF
TRBD1	TRBJ1-4	15	TRBV30	NA	TGTGCCTGGAGTACAGGGGTTGCAACTAATGAAAAACTGTTTTTT	CAWSTGVATNEKLFF
TRBD2	TRBJ2-1	15	TRBV5-1	NA	TGCGCCAGCAGCTCCCAGCGGGATTCCTACAATGAGCAGTTCTTC	CASSSQRDSYNEQFF
NA	TRBJ2-5	14	TRBV6-5	few	TGTGCCAGCAGTTACACAGGGTCCCAAGAGACCCAGTACTTC	CASSYTGSQETQYF
NA	TRBJ1-5	14	TRBV28	few	TGTGCCAGCAGGTCACAGGGCCTCAATCAGCCCCAGCATTTT	CASRSQGLNQPQHF
TRBD1	TRBJ2-1	15	TRBV18	once	TGTGCCAGCTCACCCCGGACAGGGGCCAACAATGAGCAGTTCTTC	CASSPRTGANNEQFF
TRBD2	TRBJ2-7	18	TRBV9	few	TGTGCCAGCAGCCCTCCTGGAAAACTAGCGGCTCCTTTCGACGAGCAGTACTTC	CASSPPGKLAAPFDEQYF
NA	TRBJ2-5	14	TRBV4-1	NA	TGCGCCAGCAGCCAAGATTGGGCCGGAGAGACCCAGTACTTC	CASSQDWAGETQYF
TRBD1	TRBJ1-3	14	TRBV7-9	few	TGTGCCAGCAGCCGGGGACAGGGTGGAAACACCATATATTTT	CASSRGQGGNTIYF
NA	TRBJ1-2	12	TRBV6-5	NA	TGTGCCACCTGGAGGGGAGAGTATGGCTACACCTTC	CATWRGEYGYTF
TRBD2	TRBJ2-1	19	TRBV5-6	NA	TGTGCCAGCAGCTTGGAGGGTAGCGGGCTTTGGCGCTCCTACAATGAGCAGTTCTTC	CASSLEGSGLWRSYNEQFF
NA	TRBJ2-5	14	TRBV7-9	few	TGTGCCAGCAGTGTAAAGCGGGACCAAGAGACCCAGTACTTC	CASSVKRDQETQYF
TRBD1	TRBJ2-2	16	TRBV14	NA	TGTGCCAGCAGCCCCTATGGCAGGGGGCGTACCGGGGAGCTGTTTTTT	CASSPYGRGRTGELFF
TRBD1	TRBJ2-1	15	TRBV18	few	TGTGCCAGCTCACCACAGAAACAGGGGGCTTATGAGCAGTTCTTC	CASSPQKQGAYEQFF
NA	TRBJ2-2	12	TRBV11-3	few	TGTGCCAGCAGCCAGAACACCGGGGAGCTGTTTTTT	CASSQNTGELFF
NA	TRBJ2-7	15	TRBV14	few	TGTGCCAGCAGCCAAGAGTTCGGGGGAATCTACGAGCAGTACTTC	CASSQEFGGIYEQYF
NA	TRBJ2-5	11	TRBV20-1	few	TGCAGTGCTCCAGTTGTAGAGACCCAGTACTTC	CSAPVVETQYF
NA	TRBJ2-7	14	TRBV28	few	TGTGCCAGCAGTCGGTTAAGGGGGTACCACGAGCAGTACTTC	CASSRLRGYHEQYF
NA	TRBJ1-4	14	TRBV7-8	few	TGTGCCAGCAGCTCCGATTCGGTAGTTGAAAAACTGTTTTTT	CASSSDSVVEKLFF
NA	TRBJ1-4	17	TRBV2	few	TGTGCCAGCAGTGCCTACAGGGTACGCGCCACTAATGAAAAACTGTTTTTT	CASSAYRVRATNEKLFF
NA	TRBJ1-2	14	TRBV5-1	few	TGCGCCAGCAGCTTGGTTTCGGGGAACTATGGCTACACCTTC	CASSLVSGNYGYTF